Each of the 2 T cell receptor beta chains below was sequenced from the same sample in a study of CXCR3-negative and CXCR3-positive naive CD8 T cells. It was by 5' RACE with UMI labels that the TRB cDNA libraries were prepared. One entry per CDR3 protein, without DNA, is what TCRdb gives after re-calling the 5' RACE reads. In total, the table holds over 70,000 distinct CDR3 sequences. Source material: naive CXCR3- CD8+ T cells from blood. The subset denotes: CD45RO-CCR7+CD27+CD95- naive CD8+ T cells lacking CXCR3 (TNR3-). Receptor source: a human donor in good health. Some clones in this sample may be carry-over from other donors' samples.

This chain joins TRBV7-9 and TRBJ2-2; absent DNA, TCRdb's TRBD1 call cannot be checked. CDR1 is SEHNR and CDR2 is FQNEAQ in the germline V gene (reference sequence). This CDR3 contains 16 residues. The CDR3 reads CASPPPGQGTTGELFF.

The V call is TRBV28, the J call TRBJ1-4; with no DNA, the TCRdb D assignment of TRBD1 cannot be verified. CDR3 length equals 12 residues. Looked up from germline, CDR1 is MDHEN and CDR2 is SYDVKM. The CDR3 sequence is CASRDWGEKLFF.